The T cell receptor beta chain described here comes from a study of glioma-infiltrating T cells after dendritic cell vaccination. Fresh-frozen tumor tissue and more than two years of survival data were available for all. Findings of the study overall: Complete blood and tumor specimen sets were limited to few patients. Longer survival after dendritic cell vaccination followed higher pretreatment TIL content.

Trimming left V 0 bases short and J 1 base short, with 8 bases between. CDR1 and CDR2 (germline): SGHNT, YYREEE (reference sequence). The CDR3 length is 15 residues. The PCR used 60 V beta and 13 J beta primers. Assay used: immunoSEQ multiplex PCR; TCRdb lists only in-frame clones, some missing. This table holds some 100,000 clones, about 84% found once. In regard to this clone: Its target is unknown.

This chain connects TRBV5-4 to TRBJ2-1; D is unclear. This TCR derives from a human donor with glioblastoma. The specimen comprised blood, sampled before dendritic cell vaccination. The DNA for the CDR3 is TGTGCCAGCAGCTTGGAGCTTCTATCCTACAATGAGCAGTTCTTC. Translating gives CASSLELLSYNEQFF.